The sequence of this TCR beta chain was determined in a study of blood T cell repertoires in COVID-19. The data were produced by immunoSEQ multiplex PCR, yet TCRdb's version contains in-frame clones alone and is incomplete. The table includes 150,000 to 200,000 clones, 87% detected once. V lost 1 base and J 0 bases, leaving 7 bases between the germline ends. This CDR3 is built from 15 residues. The germline V gene has CDR1 SNHLY and CDR2 FYNNEI. Sequencing was performed on PBMCs or T cells enriched from blood (not recorded which). The J gene is TRBJ1-5, the V gene TRBV2; D gene uncertain. This clonotype originated in a woman in her 30s who had recovered from COVID-19. The chain's CDR3 is CASSEGHNSNQPQHF. CDR3 DNA: TGTGCCAGCAGTGAAGGGCACAATAGCAATCAGCCCCAGCATTTT.